This T cell receptor beta chain was sequenced for a study of spatial heterogeneity in lung cancer. Points from the study as a whole: Counts for ubiquitous and regional expanded TCRs went along with ubiquitous and regional nonsynonymous mutations, respectively. It was found that expanded intratumoral alpha and beta TCR counts tracked tumor mutation counts.

This clonotype was seen ten or more times. What it recognizes is unknown. One end of the junction fails to match germline, which may point to a read error. TCR cDNA molecules were tagged individually, and each one carried a unique molecular identifier. TCRdb redid the calling of the 5' RACE reads with MiXCR, one entry per CDR3 protein. Among fewer than 30,000 distinct CDR3 sequences listed, about 7% were seen once. The V gene's germline CDR1 is SSHAT and CDR2 FNYEAQ (reference sequence). This CDR3 comprises 15 residues. Time point of the sample: sample taken at primary tumor resection. This receptor was identified in a male donor with early-stage non-small cell lung cancer. J is TRBJ2-7 and V is TRBV7-7, with D perhaps matching TRBD1 or TRBD2 (6 bases each). The material sequenced was lung tumor tissue, taken at surgery. The CDR3 DNA is TGTGCTAGCAGCTTAGCGGACAGCCCCTCCTACGAGCAGTACTTC. It translates to CASSLADSPSYEQYF.